This entry describes one T cell receptor beta chain. The specificity of this receptor is unknown. Base qualities were left out, and no much larger clone turns up one base away. The receptor library was made with the immunoSEQ multiplex PCR assay. The multiplex PCR relied on a mix of 60 forward primers for TCR Vbeta segments and 13 reverse primers for TCR Jbeta segments. The CDR3 region of rearranged TCR beta genes was amplified from genomic DNA by a multiplex PCR assay. The Illumina HiSeq System was used to sequence the amplified TCR beta libraries as 87-base-pair reads. Turning to the authors' computational methods: Across the 600 to 700 repertoires, a later analysis counted tens of millions of unique TCR beta chains, around 11 million of which were shared by at least two donors. Raw reads were error-corrected and collapsed into unique sequences with a nearest-neighbor algorithm that merged closely related sequences to remove PCR and sequencing errors. To assign V, D and J gene segments, CDR3 sequences were aligned to IMGT reference sequences. For a sequence to be retained, a match of at least six nucleotides was required to both a V gene segment and a J gene segment. A rearrangement was called productive if the CDR3 had no stop codons and remained in frame with V and J, and every other rearrangement was called non-productive. CDR3 was defined according to IMGT convention as the region running from the second conserved V-encoded cysteine to the conserved J-encoded phenylalanine. The earlier analysis of 587 of the donors excluded any sequence lacking an unambiguous match to a single V gene segment. An earlier analysis of under 750 of the donors called V segments functional above 56.7% productive rearrangements and segregating when the between-donor standard deviation exceeded 5%. A statistical classification framework was built to diagnose cytomegalovirus status from the catalog of TCR beta chain sequences. A later analysis assigned V and J genes by comparing TCR nucleotide sequences with IMGT/GENE-DB human TR gene sequences. A later analysis assigned CDR3 sequences and most-parsimonious VDJ recombination scenarios with the TCRdist pipeline. In a later analysis, every TCR beta chain was defined by the combination of its CDR3 amino acid sequence and its V-gene family, and reads without a unique V-gene family were dropped. A later analysis removed 500 to 600 highly shared, low-generation-probability nucleotide sequences to deal with suspected cross-contamination and a sequencing artifact. In a later analysis, a clonal expansion index was calculated for each public chain from normalized within-repertoire ranks of inferred template counts. In a later analysis, generation probabilities were computed using a VDJ recombination model fitted to out-of-frame rearrangements, and the results were checked against IGoR. Hypergeometric tests were used in a later analysis to score TCR-TCR, TCR-HLA and TCR-CMV co-occurrence, with a repertoire-size bias correction applied to the TCR pairs. To estimate false discovery rates, a later analysis permuted the HLA or CMV assignments 20 times. In a later analysis, co-occurring TCRs were grouped with DBSCAN, and TCRdist sequence similarity was added when clustering was performed within HLA-allele-positive subsets. Co-occurrence clustering excluded repertoires with fewer than 30,000 or more than 120,000 public chains, plus five with anomalous nucleotide sharing. TCRdb provides this immuneACCESS table in a form limited to in-frame rearrangements. Some clones are lacking; in checked studies, under half of them reflect an unresolved V gene, and why the rest are absent is not known. V, J and clone size derive from that table, while D and trimming were established from the DNA sequence. Across this sample there are about 190,000 clones, with 79% seen only once. The ten most abundant clones make up 1.6% of the sample.

In total, just over 650 healthy bone marrow donors made up the cohort. At the time of sampling, all cohort members were nominally healthy, though unrecorded immune exposures were likely present. The donor tested CMV seronegative and was one of the 352 seronegative cohort members. Each donor provided a peripheral blood sample, and peripheral blood mononuclear cells were used for TCR beta sequencing. The Qiagen DNeasy Blood Extraction Kit was used to extract genomic DNA from the blood cell samples. This sample is part of a study of cytomegalovirus exposure and HLA in healthy donors listed by TCRdb under 2017. For context, the study as a whole: In an earlier analysis of several hundred of the donors, about 260 Gb of sequence data and approximately 120 million unique TCR beta sequences from about 190 million T cells were reported. A later genetic analysis used genome-wide SNP genotypes for about three fifths of the 666 donors, treating that subset as a discovery cohort. To predict cytomegalovirus infection status, the study brought together high-throughput TCR immunosequencing, statistical association of individual TCRs with disease status, and machine learning. A separate validation cohort of roughly 130 different subjects was used in addition to the approximately 700-subject first cohort. The study aimed to test whether cataloging public T cell receptors could reveal signatures of past pathogen exposure. To decide whether each TCR beta V gene segment behaved as functional or pseudogenic, an earlier analysis of some 540 of the donors relied on high-throughput TCR beta sequencing. Because of strong linkage in the cohort, five DR-DQ haplotypes were treated as single units for association and clustering. All discovery cohort repertoires had been generated on a single sequencing platform. In the later analysis, no new phenotypic data were used to find candidate immune exposures; instead, reliance was placed on TCR beta sequences and their occurrence across donors. A later analysis re-analyzed previously published TCR beta repertoires from 666 donors and added high-resolution HLA genotyping to study TCR occurrence patterns. HLA typing covered class I and class II loci at four-digit resolution. Donor age, sex, ethnicity and CMV serostatus were compiled together with the repertoire data. On average, 235,054 unique TCR beta nucleotide sequences were sequenced per donor among about 400 genotyped donors of the cohort, with roughly 18% of those sequences being non-productive. Typing coverage varied by locus: about 620-630 donors for A, B, C, DRB1 and DQB1; roughly 500 for DQA1; about 570 for DPA1; some 470 for DPB1. Of the approximately 400 genotyped donors, approximately 81% were placed in the genetic ancestry cluster associated with self-reported Caucasian donors. Around 320 gigabases of sequencing data and tens of millions of unique TCR sequences were included in an early release covering several hundred HLA-typed donors. Using immunosequencing, the study profiled T cell repertoires from roughly 650 subjects and related those repertoires to cytomegalovirus serostatus.

From a lookup of the germline V gene (reference sequence), CDR1 and CDR2 are MNHNY and SVGAGI. The CDR3, from cysteine to phenylalanine, totals 16 residues. The kept DNA is CDR3 alone, 48 bases in frame from the first base. Relative to germline, V is 7 bases shorter and J is 3 bases shorter, with 16 bases between their ends. General study outcomes and caveats: In a later analysis, HLA-associated TCR beta chains showed more clonal expansion and lower generation probabilities than non-associated chains that were equally common. Linkage disequilibrium might explain the correlated functional status among segregating V segments, but an unknown experimental factor could not be ruled out. The study gave a list of roughly 150 TCR beta chains associated with cytomegalovirus. A further reported finding was that TCR beta sequences accurately predicted the HLA-A and HLA-B alleles for most subjects in the first cohort. It was suggested by the authors that the approach could potentially be generalized to other disease states and immunological phenotypes. When HLA alleles, especially DR and DQ, strongly co-occurred, attributing TCR associations to individual alleles was difficult. An association between a missense DCLRE1C variant and V-gene and J-gene trimming of TCR beta chains was found in a later genetic analysis and replicated in an independent cohort. According to a later genetic analysis, donors in an Asian-associated ancestry cluster had fewer N-insertions in productive TCRs than the approximately 670-donor mean. The presence/absence analyses assumed that sequencing depth was roughly uniform across donors, and that assumption may not be true. A group of highly shared sequence variants was considered likely to be a technical artifact of the sequencing pipeline. A few of the identified cytomegalovirus-associated TCR beta chains were confirmed in vitro to be specific for cytomegalovirus antigens. Because counts were too low, 15 to 20 rarely observed V segments, including chromosome 9 orphons, were excluded from the earlier analysis of 500 to 700 of the donors. Immune exposure information for the cohort was limited to CMV serostatus. Across donors, most TCR sequences were observed very rarely, whereas some public TCRs were present in many individuals. The classifier was reported to diagnose cytomegalovirus status with high specificity and sensitivity in both the original cohort and the validation cohort. In a later analysis, the rate of TCR association differed among HLA loci, with DRB1 alleles having the most associated TCRs and HLA-C alleles having the fewest. Broadly in line with IMGT annotations, most TCR beta V segments showed up in productive rearrangements about 87% or about 30% of the time in an earlier analysis of several hundred of the donors. Several of the top co-occurrence clusters appeared to be linked to parvovirus B19, influenza, CMV and Epstein-Barr virus, according to a later analysis. A later analysis found that most CMV-associated TCR beta chains appeared HLA-restricted, with HLA associations seemingly driven largely by CMV exposure. Only TCR beta chains were sequenced in this cohort, and the absence of alpha or paired-chain data limited detectable features. Because HLA typing was unavailable for some donors at each locus, only the typed subset was used in association tests. The 87-base-pair reads could not distinguish some IMGT-functional V segments, including TRBV6-2 and TRBV6-3, so those segments were excluded. Specific HLA alleles were associated with 15,000 to 20,000 TCR beta sequences at a false discovery rate of 0.05 in a later analysis.

The material sequenced was PBMCs. This clonotype was obtained from a woman aged 18-35 years in good health and CMV-seronegative. The sequence is built from TRBV6-6 and TRBJ1-6; the D gene is unclear. The sequence in DNA is TGTGCCAGCATCTCTGATCCCGGGGACTATAATTCACCCCTCCACTTT. The translation is CASISDPGDYNSPLHF.